A selection of T cell receptor beta chains follows, all from one sample in a study of blood T cell repertoires in COVID-19. The method was immunoSEQ multiplex PCR; TCRdb's version includes in-frame clones alone and lacks a portion of them. The sample lists about 56,000 clones, around four fifths occurring once. Sequencing input: peripheral blood. Every receptor here comes from a woman older than 75 with acute or convalescent COVID-19. CDR3s include the opening cysteine and the closing phenylalanine or tryptophan. A D gene is named only where the DNA matches it firmly. The size field is filled for only some rows; it gives once, few, many or a size class.

TRBV4-2	.	TRBD1	TRBJ1-2	TGTGCCAGCAGCCAAGAAGGGGACAGGGCGAACTATGGCTACACCTTC	CASSQEGDRANYGYTF
TRBV2	.	TRBD1	TRBJ1-1	TGTGCCAGCAGTGAAGCGACAGGGAGCACTGAAGCTTTCTTT	CASSEATGSTEAFF
TRBV6-5	.	.	TRBJ1-4	TGTGCCAGCAGAACGACAGCAACTAATGAAAAACTGTTTTTT	CASRTTATNEKLFF
TRBV12-3/TRBV12-4	.	.	TRBJ1-4	TGTGCCAGCAGTCCAGGCGGGGAAAAACTGTTTTTT	CASSPGGEKLFF
TRBV6-5	.	.	TRBJ1-1	TGTGCCAGCAGAACGGGGGAGTGGGGGAACACTGAAGCTTTCTTT	CASRTGEWGNTEAFF
TRBV19	.	TRBD2	TRBJ2-3	TGTGCCAGTAGGGGCCTAGCGGGGGGACACGGGACTAGCACAGATACGCAGTATTTT	CASRGLAGGHGTSTDTQYF
TRBV6-1	.	.	TRBJ2-1	TGTGCCAGCAGTGAATTGGAGGCAGAATACAATGAGCAGTTCTTC	CASSELEAEYNEQFF
TRBV18	.	.	TRBJ1-1	TGTGCCAGCTCACCACCGATGAACATGAACACTGAAGCTTTCTTT	CASSPPMNMNTEAFF
TRBV5-6	.	TRBD1	TRBJ2-2	TGTGCCAGCAGGAGGACAGGGAAAGGGTCCGGGGAGCTGTTTTTT	CASRRTGKGSGELFF
TRBV18	.	.	TRBJ2-1	TGTGCCAGCTCACCTCGGCAGGTCAATGAGCAGTTCTTC	CASSPRQVNEQFF
TRBV5-6	.	.	TRBJ1-6	TGTGCCAGCAGCTTTTACGGGATCAATTCACCCCTCCACTTT	CASSFYGINSPLHF
TRBV3-1/TRBV3-2	.	.	TRBJ1-2	TGTGCCAGCAGCCAAGTGGGGGGTTCTCATGGCTACACCTTC	CASSQVGGSHGYTF
TRBV5-1	.	.	TRBJ2-7	TGCGCCAGCAGCACACAACCTGAACCGGACAGCAAATACTTC	CASSTQPEPDSKYF
TRBV5-6	.	TRBD2	TRBJ2-1	TGTGCCAGCAGCCAGCGGGGGGGCCGCCGGGAGCAGTTCTTC	CASSQRGGRREQFF
TRBV2	few	.	TRBJ1-2	TGTGCCAGCAGTGAGACGTGGGGGGCTAACTATGGCTACACCTTC	CASSETWGANYGYTF
TRBV5-1	.	.	TRBJ2-4	TGCGCCAGCAGCTTGGATACAGACCAAAACATTCAGTACTTC	CASSLDTDQNIQYF
TRBV3-1/TRBV3-2	.	.	TRBJ1-2	TGTGCCAGCAGCCAAGATGCGGGGGGCCGCGGCTACACCTTC	CASSQDAGGRGYTF
TRBV5-3	.	TRBD1	TRBJ2-5	TGTGCCGGAAACAGGGGTAGGCAAGAGACCCAGTACTTC	CAGNRGRQETQYF
TRBV9	.	TRBD1	TRBJ2-3	TGTGCCAGCAGCTCGGGACAGACGACACCCACAGATACGCAGTATTTT	CASSSGQTTPTDTQYF
TRBV5-1	.	.	TRBJ1-2	TGCGCCAGCAGCTTGTCCGGTCCCCCGAGGGGCTACACCTTC	CASSLSGPPRGYTF
TRBV9	.	TRBD1	TRBJ1-2	TGTGCCAGCAGCGTAGGGACAGGGGGCTTTTATGGCTACACCTTC	CASSVGTGGFYGYTF
TRBV5-8	.	TRBD1	TRBJ1-2	TGTGCCAGCCCTCCGACGGGGACCGGGACAGGGGTCGTCTATGGCTACACCTTC	CASPPTGTGTGVVYGYTF
TRBV18	.	TRBD1	TRBJ1-2	TGTGCCAGCCTGGGACAGGGGCGGCCCGGCTACACCTTC	CASLGQGRPGYTF
TRBV6-5	once	TRBD1	TRBJ1-6	TGTGCCAGCAGTCCCCGCCAGGGGGGAGACTCACCCCTCCACTTT	CASSPRQGGDSPLHF
TRBV9	once	TRBD2	TRBJ2-1	TGTGCCAGCAGCGTTAGCGGGGGGGCCCCCAATGAGCAGTTCTTC	CASSVSGGAPNEQFF
TRBV5-6	.	TRBD1	TRBJ1-4	TGTGCCAGCAGCGACAGGGGAGGAGGTGAAAAACTGTTTTTT	CASSDRGGGEKLFF
TRBV30	.	.	TRBJ1-1	TGTGCCTGGGCTACCGGGACGGAGGGGACTGAAGCTTTCTTT	CAWATGTEGTEAFF
TRBV5-8	.	TRBD1	TRBJ1-2	TGTGCCAGCAGCCCGACAGGGAACTATGGCTACACCTTC	CASSPTGNYGYTF
TRBV5-1	.	.	TRBJ2-1	TGCGCCAGCAGCTTGGCCCAGACCTACAATGAGCAGTTCTTC	CASSLAQTYNEQFF
TRBV3-1/TRBV3-2	.	TRBD1	TRBJ1-1	TGTGCCAGCCACCCCGGCGGGACAGCGAACACTGAAGCTTTCTTT	CASHPGGTANTEAFF
TRBV19	.	TRBD1	TRBJ2-1	TGTGCCAGTAGTCCCGGGGACAGGGTCAATGAGCAGTTCTTC	CASSPGDRVNEQFF
TRBV18	few	.	TRBJ1-4	TGTGCCAGCTCACCAAGGGAGGAGAATGAAAAACTGTTTTTT	CASSPREENEKLFF
TRBV11-3	.	.	TRBJ1-3	TGTGCCAGCAGCTTGAGAGGGAGTACGGGAAACACCATATATTTT	CASSLRGSTGNTIYF
TRBV18	.	TRBD1	TRBJ1-1	TGTGCCAGCTCACTCGGACAGGACACTGAAGCTTTCTTT	CASSLGQDTEAFF
TRBV3-1/TRBV3-2	.	.	TRBJ2-6	TGTGCCAGCAGCCAAGGGGGAGGGGGCTCTGGGGCCAACGTCCTGACTTTC	CASSQGGGGSGANVLTF
TRBV27	.	.	TRBJ2-6	TGTGCCAGCAGTTTCCGTCTCTCTGGGGCCAACGTCCTGACTTTC	CASSFRLSGANVLTF
TRBV2	.	.	TRBJ1-4	TGTGCCAGCAGTGAGGCAACAACTAATGAAAAACTGTTTTTT	CASSEATTNEKLFF
TRBV7-6	.	.	TRBJ2-5	TGTGCCAGCAGCTCACAGGGAACCCTGAGCCAAGAGACCCAGTACTTC	CASSSQGTLSQETQYF
TRBV10-3	.	.	TRBJ2-3	TGTGCCATCAGTGATGGTGGGGGGAGAACAGATACGCAGTATTTT	CAISDGGGRTDTQYF
TRBV9	.	TRBD2	TRBJ2-5	TGTGCCAACCCCAGGCGGACTAGCGGGGGGGCCTGGAGAGAGACCCAGTACTTC	CANPRRTSGGAWRETQYF
TRBV3-1/TRBV3-2	.	TRBD1	TRBJ2-5	TGTGCCAGCAGCCAATATGGCGTACTCAGGGGGGAGACCCAGTACTTC	CASSQYGVLRGETQYF
TRBV4-2	once	.	TRBJ1-2	TGTGCCAGCAGCCAAGATCAGGGCGGCAGGTATGGCTACACCTTC	CASSQDQGGRYGYTF
TRBV28	.	.	TRBJ1-1	TGTGCCAGCACCCTCGGGGGGGCGCGGACTGAAGCTTTCTTT	CASTLGGARTEAFF
TRBV6-1	few	.	TRBJ1-6	TGTGCCAGCAGTGTTGCCACGGCGGAGATTCGCTCACCCCTCCACTTT	CASSVATAEIRSPLHF
TRBV5-1	.	.	TRBJ1-6	TGCGCCAGCAGGGACAGCACTAATTCACCCCTCCACTTT	CASRDSTNSPLHF
TRBV7-3	.	TRBD2	TRBJ2-3	TGTGCCAGCAGCTTGGGACTAGCTGGGGAAGCAGATACGCAGTATTTT	CASSLGLAGEADTQYF
TRBV29-1	.	.	TRBJ1-4	TGCAGCGTGACAGGCGGTAATGAAAAACTGTTTTTT	CSVTGGNEKLFF
TRBV6-5	.	TRBD1	TRBJ2-7	TGTGCCAGCAGGGGACAGGGTGGCGAGCAGTACTTC	CASRGQGGEQYF
TRBV19	once	.	TRBJ1-5	TGTGCCAGTAGTATATGGGGCAGAGACAATCAGCCCCAGCATTTT	CASSIWGRDNQPQHF
TRBV5-4	.	TRBD1	TRBJ1-1	TGTGCCAGCAGCTCCGGACAGGGGGCAAGGACTGAAGCTTTCTTT	CASSSGQGARTEAFF
TRBV5-8	.	.	TRBJ1-2	TGTGCCAGCAGCTTGGTCAGGGCCTATGGCTACACCTTC	CASSLVRAYGYTF
TRBV29-1	.	TRBD1	TRBJ2-2	TGCAGCGTCTTAGACAGGGATAGTGGGGAGCTGTTTTTT	CSVLDRDSGELFF
TRBV9	.	TRBD2	TRBJ2-5	TGTGCCAGCAGACCTACCGGGACTAGCGGGCCAGAGACCCAGTACTTC	CASRPTGTSGPETQYF